This is a list of T cell receptor beta chains from one sample in a study of graft-versus-host responses after intestinal transplantation. This table comes from immunoSEQ multiplex PCR, and its TCRdb copy is limited to in-frame clones, with some not included. The repertoire holds tens of thousands of clones, with about nine tenths as singletons. These TCRs are of unknown antigen specificity. Specimen: unstimulated CD4+ T cells sorted from spleen or lymph node cells, collected before intestinal transplant. The receptors originated from a human donor who received an intestinal transplant. Each CDR3 is given with its conserved first and last residue. The D gene is left open where the match is weak. Clone size is given for some rows only: seen once, a few or many times, or a class if the clone is expanded.

v_call	j_call	d_call	clone_size	cdr3_aa	cdr3_nt
TRBV6-4	TRBJ1-5	NA	few	CASFTGTTGPQHF	TGTGCCAGCTTTACCGGGACGACTGGGCCCCAGCATTTT
TRBV5-1	TRBJ2-2	NA	once	CASSFNGGGSGELFF	TGCGCCAGCAGCTTTAATGGGGGCGGTTCCGGGGAGCTGTTTTTT
TRBV25-1	TRBJ2-7	TRBD2	NA	CASSEFRVTGGNEQYF	TGTGCCAGCAGTGAATTTAGAGTGACGGGAGGTAACGAGCAGTACTTC
TRBV6-1	TRBJ1-1	NA	NA	CASTPVPPEAFF	TGTGCCAGCACCCCCGTCCCACCTGAAGCTTTCTTT
TRBV19	TRBJ2-5	NA	NA	CASSIGIGETQYF	TGTGCCAGTAGTATTGGGATTGGAGAGACCCAGTACTTC
TRBV25-1	TRBJ2-7	TRBD1	NA	CASSGGTGSSYEQYF	TGTGCCAGCAGTGGCGGGACAGGCAGTTCCTACGAGCAGTACTTC
TRBV6-1	TRBJ2-7	NA	few	CASSEVRGVRYEQYF	TGTGCCAGCAGTGAAGTCAGGGGGGTAAGGTACGAGCAGTACTTC
TRBV1	TRBJ2-1	NA	once	CTSSHTSWNEQFF	TGCACCAGCAGCCACACTAGCTGGAATGAGCAGTTCTTC
TRBV6-5	TRBJ1-3	TRBD1	NA	CASSYSNRGYGNTIYF	TGTGCCAGCAGTTACTCGAACAGGGGATATGGAAACACCATATATTTT
TRBV6-5	TRBJ1-2	TRBD1	NA	CASSYYGTGTRGYTF	TGTGCCAGCAGTTACTACGGGACAGGGACCCGAGGCTACACCTTC
TRBV6-1	TRBJ2-7	TRBD2	NA	CASSEAGGLRPYEQYF	TGTGCCAGCAGTGAAGCGGGAGGGCTCAGACCCTACGAGCAGTACTTC
TRBV6-6	TRBJ1-1	NA	NA	CASSPDRFTEAFF	TGTGCCAGCAGCCCTGACAGGTTCACTGAAGCTTTCTTT
TRBV7-9	TRBJ1-2	NA	NA	CASSSTGLRGYTF	TGTGCCAGCAGCTCCACAGGGTTACGCGGCTACACCTTC
TRBV29-1	TRBJ1-4	NA	NA	CSAWGRSATNEKLFF	TGCAGCGCCTGGGGGCGGTCGGCAACTAATGAAAAACTGTTTTTT
TRBV19	TRBJ2-7	TRBD1	NA	CASSIGDRAPGEQYF	TGTGCCAGTAGTATAGGCGACAGGGCCCCTGGCGAGCAGTACTTC
TRBV5-1	TRBJ2-5	NA	NA	CASSWGTSQETQYF	TGCGCCAGCAGCTGGGGGACAAGTCAAGAGACCCAGTACTTC